This section outlines one T cell receptor beta chain sequence together with its context. Its cognate antigen has yet to be identified. Base qualities were left out, and no much larger clone turns up one base away. This specimen belongs to a study of cytomegalovirus exposure and HLA in healthy donors (dated by TCRdb to 2015 to 2018). General notes on the study: According to a later analysis, the roughly 120 validation repertoires were produced on the same platform as the approximately 690 repertoires of the first cohort. Along with the approximately 700-subject first cohort, a separate validation cohort of over a hundred different subjects was used. The study aimed to test whether cataloging public T cell receptors could reveal signatures of past pathogen exposure. The study combined high-throughput TCR immunosequencing, statistical association of individual TCRs with disease status, and machine learning to predict cytomegalovirus infection status.

For this chain, trimming is 5 bases at the V end and 4 bases at the J end, and the number of junction bases without a gene match is 12. Including cysteine and phenylalanine, the CDR3 has 16 amino acids. Only the CDR3 DNA is retained, 48 bases long and in frame from the first base. The germline V gene provides CDR1 SGHNT and CDR2 YENEEA. The library was produced with the immunoSEQ multiplex PCR assay. The paper's data handling went like this. A statistical classification framework was developed to diagnose cytomegalovirus status using the catalog of TCR beta chain sequences. What TCRdb holds here is the immuneACCESS table cut down to in-frame rearrangements. Part of the clones is not present; checked against another copy, under half of the missing clones reflect an unresolved V gene, and the others are unexplained. The V and J calls and clone size are taken from that table; D and trimming were inferred from the DNA. The sample table lists some 330,000 clones, approximately 90% of them with a count of one. Around 0.84% of the sample comes from the top ten.

The donors were included in the validation cohort of 120 subjects, a group kept apart from the roughly 680-subject first cohort. Overall study outcomes, separate from this receptor: Most TCR sequences were seen in very few donors, while some public TCRs were found in many individuals. The authors suggested that the approach could potentially be extended to other disease states and immunological phenotypes. The classifier was reported to diagnose cytomegalovirus status with high specificity and sensitivity in both the original cohort and the validation cohort. In vitro tests confirmed that a few of the cytomegalovirus-associated TCR beta chains recognize cytomegalovirus antigens. A later analysis found that TCRs clustered in the first cohort also tended to co-occur in the 120 validation repertoires, with approximately 95% of cluster scores above 0. A later analysis lacked HLA typing for the validation cohort, so it scored co-occurrence in that cohort across all 120 or so repertoires. In the study, about 150 TCR beta chains were listed as associated with cytomegalovirus.

This chain is built from TRBV11-3 and TRBJ2-3, and TRBD1 aligns with 7 junction nucleotides. Sample: PBMCs. This receptor was taken from a woman aged 18-35 years in good health and CMV-seronegative. The nucleotide sequence reads as follows: TGTGCCAGCAGCCAACCGACAGGGACGGGTGCAGATACGCAGTATTTT. This sequence encodes CASSQPTGTGADTQYF.